This T cell receptor beta chain was retrieved from a study of T cells in Graves' hyperthyroidism and ophthalmopathy. Whole-study findings and limits: In the blood, most expanded thyroid clonotypes above 0.001 appeared as well. Separation of ophthalmopathy from stable hyperthyroidism was achieved by a 13 V-J model.

TCR beta CDR3 regions were amplified from RNA. TCR CDR3 regions were first amplified by RT-PCR with HTBI primers. TCRdb passed the multiplex PCR reads through MiXCR, listing each CDR3 protein once. The data hold about 180,000 distinct CDR3 sequences, with about 15% observed a single time. The count of this clonotype is one. Its matching antigen is unknown. The diagnostic basis comprised clinical symptoms, serum thyroxine and TRAb, thyroid ultrasound and orbital computed tomography. After removal of 10 bases from V and 9 bases from J, the junction contained 10 bases not matched to a gene. This CDR3 comprises 14 residues. CDR1 is ENHRY and CDR2 is SYGVKD in the germline V gene.

The sequence was obtained from a woman between 50 and 59 years old with Graves' hyperthyroidism. This chain connects TRBV10-3 to TRBJ1-6; 9 nucleotides line up with TRBD1. Sample: blood. The CDR3, as DNA: TGTGCCAGCAAGGGGGACAGGGAGTTTTCACCCCTCCACTTT. Amino acids: CASKGDREFSPLHF.